The rows below give T cell receptor beta chains drawn from one sample of a study of blood T cell repertoires in COVID-19. Repertoires were generated with immunoSEQ multiplex PCR, while TCRdb's copy carries only in-frame clones and drops some. The sample lists 150,000 to 200,000 clones; less than 85% were seen once. Sequenced: peripheral blood. The receptors shown here come from a woman older than 75 with active or convalescent COVID-19. Each CDR3 is given with its conserved first and last residue. The D gene is left open where the match is weak. Size is stated for part of the rows, as once, few or many counts, or as a class when the clone is expanded.

V gene: TRBV2
J gene: TRBJ2-5
D gene: -
clone size: -
CDR3 protein: CASSDRGRGETQYF
CDR3 DNA: TGTGCCAGCAGTGATAGGGGGAGGGGGGAGACCCAGTACTTC

V gene: TRBV5-1
J gene: TRBJ1-3
D gene: TRBD1
clone size: -
CDR3 protein: CASSDIQGVGNTIYF
CDR3 DNA: TGCGCCAGCAGCGATATACAGGGGGTTGGAAACACCATATATTTT

V gene: TRBV10-3
J gene: TRBJ1-1
D gene: -
clone size: -
CDR3 protein: CAAARAATAVIEAFF
CDR3 DNA: TGTGCCGCTGCTCGGGCCGCGACAGCCGTTATTGAAGCTTTCTTT

V gene: TRBV25-1
J gene: TRBJ2-7
D gene: -
clone size: -
CDR3 protein: CASQLGLYEQYF
CDR3 DNA: TGTGCCAGCCAACTAGGGTTATACGAGCAGTACTTC

V gene: TRBV7-2
J gene: TRBJ2-2
D gene: TRBD2
clone size: few
CDR3 protein: CASSPGLAANTGELFF
CDR3 DNA: TGTGCCAGCAGCCCGGGACTAGCCGCGAACACCGGGGAGCTGTTTTTT

V gene: TRBV4-2
J gene: TRBJ2-6
D gene: -
clone size: -
CDR3 protein: CASSQDGGPGANVLTF
CDR3 DNA: TGTGCCAGCAGCCAAGACGGGGGGCCTGGGGCCAACGTCCTGACTTTC

V gene: TRBV15
J gene: TRBJ1-5
D gene: -
clone size: -
CDR3 protein: CATSTEIGQTISNQPQHF
CDR3 DNA: TGTGCCACCAGCACAGAGATTGGGCAGACTATTAGCAATCAGCCCCAGCATTTT

V gene: TRBV4-2
J gene: TRBJ1-2
D gene: TRBD1
clone size: few
CDR3 protein: CASSPVGQGNYGYTF
CDR3 DNA: TGTGCCAGCAGCCCCGTGGGACAGGGGAACTATGGCTACACCTTC

V gene: TRBV2
J gene: TRBJ2-5
D gene: TRBD1
clone size: -
CDR3 protein: CAGGSGTGETQYF
CDR3 DNA: TGTGCCGGGGGCTCCGGGACAGGGGAGACCCAGTACTTC

V gene: TRBV9
J gene: TRBJ1-1
D gene: -
clone size: -
CDR3 protein: CASSVGQGSNTEAFF
CDR3 DNA: TGTGCCAGCAGCGTAGGCCAGGGTTCGAACACTGAAGCTTTCTTT

V gene: TRBV7-2
J gene: TRBJ1-2
D gene: TRBD1
clone size: -
CDR3 protein: CASSLMPRGFGYGYTF
CDR3 DNA: TGTGCCAGCAGCTTAATGCCCAGGGGGTTCGGCTATGGCTACACCTTC

V gene: TRBV7-8
J gene: TRBJ1-5
D gene: -
clone size: once
CDR3 protein: CASSKGLYQPQHF
CDR3 DNA: TGTGCCAGCAGCAAGGGACTCTATCAGCCCCAGCATTTT

V gene: TRBV5-1
J gene: TRBJ2-1
D gene: -
clone size: -
CDR3 protein: CASSPSPGANNEQFF
CDR3 DNA: TGCGCCAGCAGCCCCTCCCCGGGAGCTAACAATGAGCAGTTCTTC

V gene: TRBV3-1/TRBV3-2
J gene: TRBJ2-3
D gene: TRBD2
clone size: -
CDR3 protein: CASSQGRGTSFLSGTDTQYF
CDR3 DNA: TGTGCCAGCAGCCAAGGGAGAGGGACTAGCTTCTTATCGGGCACAGATACGCAGTATTTT

V gene: TRBV11-2
J gene: TRBJ1-1
D gene: -
clone size: once
CDR3 protein: CASSISGGLMNTEAFF
CDR3 DNA: TGTGCCAGCAGCATTAGCGGGGGTCTTATGAACACTGAAGCTTTCTTT

V gene: TRBV5-4
J gene: TRBJ1-4
D gene: TRBD1
clone size: -
CDR3 protein: CASSLQGANEKLFF
CDR3 DNA: TGTGCCAGCAGCTTACAGGGGGCTAATGAAAAACTGTTTTTT

V gene: TRBV5-1
J gene: TRBJ1-2
D gene: -
clone size: -
CDR3 protein: CASSGTGSNYGYTF
CDR3 DNA: TGCGCCAGCAGCGGAACAGGTTCTAACTATGGCTACACCTTC

V gene: TRBV10-3
J gene: TRBJ2-1
D gene: TRBD2
clone size: -
CDR3 protein: CAMTGTSGGSSYNEQFF
CDR3 DNA: TGTGCCATGACCGGGACTAGCGGGGGCAGCTCCTACAATGAGCAGTTCTTC

V gene: TRBV4-2
J gene: TRBJ2-5
D gene: TRBD2
clone size: -
CDR3 protein: CASSQDWATSGRAETQYF
CDR3 DNA: TGTGCCAGCAGCCAAGACTGGGCTACTAGCGGGAGGGCAGAGACCCAGTACTTC

V gene: TRBV2
J gene: TRBJ1-4
D gene: TRBD1
clone size: -
CDR3 protein: CASCPRGFGEKLFF
CDR3 DNA: TGTGCCAGCTGTCCCAGGGGGTTTGGTGAAAAACTGTTTTTT

V gene: TRBV24-1
J gene: TRBJ2-7
D gene: TRBD1
clone size: -
CDR3 protein: CATMETGGKYEQYF
CDR3 DNA: TGTGCCACCATGGAAACAGGGGGCAAGTACGAGCAGTACTTC

V gene: TRBV18
J gene: TRBJ2-5
D gene: -
clone size: -
CDR3 protein: CASSPGATETQYF
CDR3 DNA: TGTGCCAGCTCACCAGGGGCGACGGAGACCCAGTACTTC

V gene: TRBV28
J gene: TRBJ1-5
D gene: -
clone size: -
CDR3 protein: CASSPRSGEHQHF
CDR3 DNA: TGTGCCAGCAGCCCCCGATCGGGGGAGCATCAGCATTTT

V gene: TRBV25-1
J gene: TRBJ1-6
D gene: -
clone size: -
CDR3 protein: CASSTRGTYNSPLHF
CDR3 DNA: TGTGCCAGCAGTACCAGGGGAACCTATAATTCACCCCTCCACTTT

V gene: TRBV11-2
J gene: TRBJ2-3
D gene: TRBD2
clone size: -
CDR3 protein: CASSFSGSPVGDTQYF
CDR3 DNA: TGTGCCAGCAGCTTTAGCGGGAGTCCGGTTGGGGATACGCAGTATTTT

V gene: TRBV7-9
J gene: TRBJ1-5
D gene: TRBD1
clone size: -
CDR3 protein: CASSLGQGRDNQPQHF
CDR3 DNA: TGTGCCAGCAGCTTAGGACAGGGGAGGGACAATCAGCCCCAGCATTTT

V gene: TRBV18
J gene: TRBJ2-1
D gene: -
clone size: -
CDR3 protein: CASSPQAPLAGSYNEQFF
CDR3 DNA: TGTGCCAGCTCACCACAGGCCCCCCTAGCCGGGAGCTACAATGAGCAGTTCTTC